Listed below are T cell receptor beta chains from one sample, sequenced in a study of cytomegalovirus exposure and HLA in healthy donors. Clones were read by immunoSEQ multiplex PCR, and TCRdb kept only the in-frame ones, dropping some. In the table there are 100,000 to 140,000 clones, approximately 76% of which are singletons. The sequencing sample was made of PBMCs. The source of these receptors is a man younger than 35 in good health and CMV-seronegative. Both conserved end residues are part of each CDR3. A D gene is named only where the DNA matches it firmly. Some rows have no size entry. The others give once, few or many, or a class for an expanded clone.

j_gene	d_gene	v_gene	abundance	len	CDR3aa	CDR3nt
TRBJ2-7	NA	TRBV18	NA	16	CASSQGQSARSYEQYF	TGTGCCAGCTCACAAGGCCAATCAGCGCGAAGCTACGAGCAGTACTTC
TRBJ1-6	NA	TRBV9	NA	15	CASSVVGTAGSPLHF	TGTGCCAGCAGCGTAGTTGGGACTGCCGGCTCACCCCTCCACTTT
TRBJ2-1	TRBD2	TRBV7-2	NA	15	CASSKGLGSYNEQFF	TGTGCCAGCAGCAAGGGACTAGGGTCCTACAATGAGCAGTTCTTC
TRBJ2-7	NA	TRBV28	NA	13	CASSLRQGYEQYF	TGTGCCAGCAGTTTACGCCAGGGATACGAGCAGTACTTC
TRBJ1-4	NA	TRBV10-1	NA	18	CASSDWGPQRATNEKLFF	TGCGCCAGCAGTGATTGGGGCCCCCAACGAGCAACTAATGAAAAACTGTTTTTT
TRBJ1-5	NA	TRBV6-1	once	15	CASSENVLKSQPQHF	TGTGCCAGCAGTGAAAACGTCCTAAAGAGTCAGCCCCAGCATTTT
TRBJ2-2	TRBD2	TRBV2	few	15	CASSALAGNTGELFF	TGTGCCAGCAGTGCCCTAGCGGGGAACACCGGGGAGCTGTTTTTT
TRBJ1-2	NA	TRBV5-4	once	13	CASSFAGGGGYTF	TGTGCCAGCAGCTTCGCAGGCGGGGGAGGCTACACCTTC
TRBJ2-3	NA	TRBV10-3	few	15	CAITPGLRESDTQYF	TGTGCCATCACCCCCGGACTGAGAGAATCAGATACGCAGTATTTT
TRBJ2-3	TRBD2	TRBV10-1	NA	15	CASSDVAGGRDTQYF	TGCGCCAGCAGTGATGTCGCGGGGGGAAGAGATACGCAGTATTTT
TRBJ2-7	TRBD2	TRBV5-1	once	16	CASSPGLAGAPYEQYF	TGCGCCAGCAGCCCCGGACTAGCGGGGGCCCCCTACGAGCAGTACTTC
TRBJ2-1	NA	TRBV5-1	few	14	CASSLRGSYNEQFF	TGCGCCAGCAGCTTGAGAGGCTCCTACAATGAGCAGTTCTTC
TRBJ2-5	TRBD1	TRBV5-1	NA	14	CASSRTGAGETQYF	TGCGCCAGCAGCAGGACAGGGGCGGGGGAGACCCAGTACTTC
TRBJ1-2	TRBD1	TRBV29-1	NA	13	CSAATGTNYGYTF	TGCAGCGCCGCGACAGGGACCAACTATGGCTACACCTTC
TRBJ1-1	NA	TRBV27	NA	13	CASSYGRDTEAFF	TGTGCCAGCAGTTATGGGAGGGACACTGAAGCTTTCTTT
TRBJ2-3	TRBD2	TRBV7-2	NA	17	CASSRRRSGGSTDTQYF	TGTGCCAGCAGCCGTAGGCGGAGCGGGGGGTCCACAGATACGCAGTATTTT
TRBJ2-7	NA	TRBV5-5	NA	14	CASSPRGGSYEQYF	TGTGCCAGCAGCCCCCGGGGAGGTTCCTACGAGCAGTACTTC
TRBJ2-2	NA	TRBV5-8	NA	14	CASSLSGFPGELFF	TGTGCCAGCAGCTTGTCGGGATTCCCCGGGGAGCTGTTTTTT
TRBJ2-3	TRBD1	TRBV28	NA	11	CASTTGTVQYF	TGTGCCAGCACTACCGGGACAGTGCAGTATTTT
TRBJ2-7	TRBD2	TRBV5-4	NA	15	CASSPGTSGLGEQYF	TGTGCCAGCAGCCCGGGGACTAGCGGGTTGGGGGAGCAGTACTTC
TRBJ2-3	NA	TRBV9	once	16	CASSVRTRGDTDTQYF	TGTGCCAGCAGCGTAAGGACTAGGGGGGACACAGATACGCAGTATTTT
TRBJ1-1	NA	TRBV5-1	NA	14	CASSIRTFTSEAFF	TGCGCCAGCAGCATAAGGACTTTCACCTCCGAAGCTTTCTTT
TRBJ2-3	TRBD2	TRBV28	NA	15	CASSLLAGGRNTQYF	TGTGCCAGCAGTTTACTAGCGGGGGGGCGGAATACGCAGTATTTT
TRBJ1-6	NA	TRBV21-1	NA	16	CASSNRDSGEYRLLHF	TGTGCCAGCAGCAACCGGGACAGCGGCGAGTATCGTCTCCTCCACTTT
TRBJ2-2	NA	TRBV11-2	NA	16	CASSLDSASRSGELFF	TGTGCCAGCAGCTTAGACTCCGCAAGTCGGTCCGGGGAGCTGTTTTTT
TRBJ1-6	TRBD1	TRBV7-3	NA	17	CASSPSAPGQGYSPLHF	TGTGCCAGCAGCCCCTCCGCTCCGGGACAGGGTTATTCACCCCTCCACTTT
TRBJ2-3	NA	TRBV19	NA	14	CASSIVPGGDTQYF	TGTGCCAGTAGTATCGTGCCAGGGGGGGATACGCAGTATTTT
TRBJ1-3	NA	TRBV4-2	NA	15	CASSQGGNSGNTIYF	TGTGCCAGCAGCCAAGGAGGTAACTCTGGAAACACCATATATTTT